These T cell receptor beta chains were read from a single sample in a study of blood T cell repertoires in COVID-19. The assay was immunoSEQ multiplex PCR, and TCRdb's table has in-frame clones only and misses some. In the table there are 400,000 to 550,000 clones, about 85% of which are singletons. The sample consisted of PBMCs or T cells enriched from blood (not recorded which). The receptors here all came from a woman younger than 30 with acute COVID-19. Each CDR3 is given with its conserved first and last residue. The order of the fields is CDR3 length, V gene, J gene, CDR3 protein.

16	TRBV5-1	TRBJ2-3	CASSRTGTSGTDTQYF
14	TRBV7-9	TRBJ2-7	CASSSTSGSYEQYF
13	TRBV11-3	TRBJ2-1	CASSLGLYNEQFF
16	TRBV5-1	TRBJ1-1	CASSYWQTGSGTEAFF
16	TRBV15	TRBJ1-2	CATSRGRDVEEGGYTF
15	TRBV27	TRBJ1-5	CASSLRQGAAQPQHF
15	TRBV27	TRBJ2-7	CASSLHRGGRFEQYF
12	TRBV12-3/TRBV12-4	TRBJ2-7	CASRGGDYEQYF
14	TRBV14	TRBJ1-2	CASSQEVAPSGYTF
13	TRBV6-5	TRBJ2-7	CASSKTRSYEQYF
15	TRBV7-2	TRBJ1-5	CASSLVGGGGQPQHF
14	TRBV24-1	TRBJ1-1	CATSSRQGNTEAFF
15	TRBV11-2	TRBJ1-2	CASSHTRQGRGGYTF
13	TRBV7-3	TRBJ2-5	CASSQDRGAAQYF
18	TRBV7-3	TRBJ2-3	CASSLGLRAGGQADTQYF
16	TRBV18	TRBJ2-1	CASSPPLGTGLNEQFF
16	TRBV4-3	TRBJ2-1	CASSQDIAGVYNEQFF
15	TRBV27	TRBJ2-2	CASSLLTSITGELFF
16	TRBV18	TRBJ1-3	CASSLAALGTRDTIYF
12	TRBV24-1	TRBJ2-2	CATSRVTGELFF
14	TRBV27	TRBJ1-5	CASSLGASNQPQHF
14	TRBV29-1	TRBJ2-7	CSVEYVTGSLEQYF
16	TRBV15	TRBJ1-6	CATSRDRGSYNSPLHF
15	TRBV4-3	TRBJ2-1	CASSQEGRIDNEQFF
18	TRBV2	TRBJ1-1	CASTRATDRGNSNTEAFF
14	TRBV28	TRBJ2-3	CASSSVSGRDTQYF
19	TRBV7-2	TRBJ1-3	CASSLRRSSGLSSGNTIYF
15	TRBV28	TRBJ2-7	CASSFAGGLSYEQYF